The clone carrying this T cell receptor beta chain was recorded many times. The antigen remains undetermined. There are 15 residues in the CDR3. Germline V CDR1 and CDR2: SGDLS, YYNGEE. The V gene end was trimmed by 3 bases and the J gene end by 3 bases; junction bases not matched to a gene: 8. MiXCR, applied by TCRdb to the reads, yields one record per CDR3 protein. The table has around 210,000 distinct CDR3 sequences, 6.5% seen once; the top ten hold roughly 6%. This specimen comes from a study of T cell repertoires in cytomegalovirus infection. Study at large: Matching HLA type, along with CMV infection, was indicated by public TCR beta signatures.

The study, taken as a whole, reports: Summed public TCR beta family frequency identified CMV carriers bearing the relevant HLA. HLA-C-restricted CMV clonotypes gave the most frequent clonotype in two of eight donors.

This TCR derives from a human donor in good health (CMV status not recorded). Some clones in this sample may be carry-over from other donors' samples. The V gene is TRBV9, the J gene TRBJ2-5, with 7 positions matching TRBD2. Sequencing was carried out using PBMCs. The CDR3 region has the DNA TGTGCCAGCAGCGCGGGAGGACGGGAGAAAGAGACCCAGTACTTC. It yields the protein CASSAGGREKETQYF.